The 18 T cell receptor beta chains below all came from one sample that was sequenced in a study of T cells after yellow fever vaccination. MiXCR, applied by TCRdb to the 5' RACE reads, yields one record per CDR3 protein. This sample yields 350,000 to 450,000 distinct CDR3 sequences, of which approximately 5.7% are seen a single time; 15% belongs to the top ten. The sample consisted of PBMCs, taken 5 days after the yellow fever booster vaccination. These receptors were obtained from a man aged 25 to 45 who received the YFV17D yellow fever vaccine.

This clonotype was observed at least ten times. The CDR3 region is CASSSGLDLTDTQYF. The CDR3 DNA reads TGTGCCAGCAGCTCGGGACTGGATCTCACAGATACGCAGTATTTT. This chain uses TRBV5-6 with TRBJ2-3; a possible D gene is TRBD2 (6 bases). V was clipped by 3 bases and J by 2 bases, with 13 bases between them. The CDR3 totals 15 residues. Germline V lookup: CDR1 SGHDT, CDR2 YYEEEE. The whole variable domain, filled in from reference TRBV5-6 and TRBJ2-3, reads DAGVTQSPTHLIKTRGQQVTLRCSPKSGHDTVSWYQQALGQGPQFIFQYYEEEERQRGNFPDRFSGHQFPNYSSELNVNALLLGDSALYLCASSSGLDLTDTQYFGPGTRLTVL.

The chain employs TRBV30 and TRBJ2-6; D is perhaps TRBD1 (5 bases). CDR1 and CDR2 from the germline V gene are GTSNPN and SVGIG (reference sequence). This CDR3 contains 17 residues. V gave up 0 bases and J gave up 2 bases, with 14 bases separating them. The CDR3 nucleotides are TGTGCCTGGAGTGTACTCAGGGTTCCCACTGGGGCCAACGTCCTGACTTTC. Its protein is CAWSVLRVPTGANVLTF.

This clonotype occurred many times. The gene calls are TRBV20-1 and TRBJ1-4; a weak D match, TRBD1 (5 bases). Trimming pared 6 bases from V and 8 bases from J, leaving 16 bases between. The CDR3 totals 13 residues. Germline CDR1 DFQATT, CDR2 SNEGSKA (reference sequence). CDR3: CSASTAKREKLFF. CDR3 DNA: TGCAGTGCCTCGACAGCAAAAAGAGAAAAACTGTTTTTT.

V gene TRBV20-1 combines with J gene TRBJ2-7; weak D call: TRBD2 (6 bases). Between the trimmed V and J ends, which lost 3 bases and 4 bases, there was a span of 22 bases. Germline CDR1 reads DFQATT; CDR2 reads SNEGSKA (reference sequence). CDR3 length: 16 amino acids. The chain's CDR3 is CSASVPGGKGSYEQYF. The CDR3 nucleotides read TGCAGTGCTAGCGTTCCGGGCGGGAAGGGCAGTTACGAGCAGTACTTC.

The rearrangement joins TRBV19 to TRBJ2-2; a possible D gene is TRBD1 (6 bases). V was cut by 3 bases and J by 0 bases, with 8 bases left in between. Germline CDR1 is LNHDA and CDR2 is SQIVND (reference sequence). The CDR3 runs 15 residues. The CDR3 nucleotides read TGTGCCAGTAGTATTCGACAGGCGAACACCGGGGAGCTGTTTTTT. Protein product: CASSIRQANTGELFF.

The chain combines TRBV5-6 with TRBJ2-5, with 13 positions matching TRBD2. This CDR3 is 19 amino acids long. The junction had 13 bases not matched to a gene; V was cut back by 0 bases and J by 5 bases. Per the germline V gene, CDR1 is SGHDT and CDR2 is YYEEEE. CDR3 in DNA: TGTGCCAGCAGCTTGGACCCTCCACTAGCGGGAGGGCCTTGGGAGACCCAGTACTTC. The encoded protein is CASSLDPPLAGGPWETQYF. The complete variable domain, with remaining parts taken from reference TRBV5-6 and TRBJ2-5, reads DAGVTQSPTHLIKTRGQQVTLRCSPKSGHDTVSWYQQALGQGPQFIFQYYEEEERQRGNFPDRFSGHQFPNYSSELNVNALLLGDSALYLCASSLDPPLAGGPWETQYFGPGTRLLVL.

This rearrangement joins TRBV7-2 to TRBJ2-2; D unresolved. Per germline, CDR1 SGHTA and CDR2 FQGNSA. The CDR3 sequence is 15 residues long. The ends were cut back, 0 bases at V and 1 base at J, with 6 bases in the middle. Written as DNA, the CDR3 is TGTGCCAGCAGCTTAGCGTTACAGAACACCGGGGAGCTGTTTTTT. Its protein is CASSLALQNTGELFF.

This clonotype was counted only a few times. The rearrangement uses TRBV7-2 and TRBJ2-1; D uncertain. The CDR3 totals 13 residues. Looked up from germline, CDR1 is SGHTA and CDR2 is FQGNSA. V was shortened by 8 bases and J by 3 bases, with 11 bases between the two germline ends. DNA for the CDR3: TGTGCCAGCCGAGAGCTTTTCTACAATGAGCAGTTCTTC. It translates to CASRELFYNEQFF.

On this clonotype: This sequence may be a read error, since a much larger clone differs from it by one base. The CDR3 ends on some other residue instead of the conserved phenylalanine or tryptophan, so this is likely a read error. The V and J genes are TRBV6-5 and TRBJ1-6; D not certain. Germline lookup yields CDR1 MNHEY and CDR2 SVGAGI. The CDR3 is made up of 14 amino acids. The V gene lost 4 bases and the J gene lost 9 bases, with 13 bases spanning the gap. CDR3: CASSSERDGSPLHS. The CDR3 coding sequence is TGTGCCAGCAGTTCGGAGAGGGATGGTTCACCCCTCCACTCT.

There are a few counts of this clonotype. The chain combines TRBV5-1 with TRBJ2-2; 8 bases agree with TRBD2. The CDR3 is 15 residues long. Germline V CDR1 and CDR2: SGHRS, YFSETQ. Trimming removed 4 bases from V and 5 bases from J; junction bases left unmatched: 7. The CDR3 DNA reads as TGCGCCAGCAGCGGCGACAGCGGGGGAACCGGGGAGCTGTTTTTT. It yields the protein CASSGDSGGTGELFF.

This clonotype showed up just a few times. The chain links TRBV20-1 to TRBJ2-1; maybe TRBD2 (5 bases). V gave up 6 bases and J gave up 15 bases, with 18 bases separating them. CDR3 length equals 11 residues. Germline V gives CDR1 DFQATT, CDR2 SNEGSKA (reference sequence). The CDR3 region is CSANPRGSGFF. The DNA of the CDR3 is TGCAGTGCCAATCCACGGGGATCCGGGTTCTTC.

The chain couples TRBV27 to TRBJ2-7, with no clear D. CDR1 is MNHEY, CDR2 SMNVEV, per germline (reference sequence). The ends were cut back, 5 bases at V and 4 bases at J, with 18 bases in the middle. The CDR3 totals 15 residues. CDR3 sequence reads: CASSPLLGGVYEQYF. The CDR3 DNA follows: TGTGCCAGCAGTCCCCTGCTAGGTGGGGTATACGAGCAGTACTTC.

The CDR3 spells CAISESAGLNTEAFF. CDR3 nucleotide sequence: TGTGCCATCAGTGAGTCTGCGGGGTTGAACACTGAAGCTTTCTTT. This chain uses TRBV10-3 with TRBJ1-1; D is unclear. Looked up from germline, CDR1 is ENHRY and CDR2 is SYGVKD. This CDR3 comprises 15 residues. V was cut by 0 bases and J by 0 bases, with 8 bases left in between.

This clonotype has a count of ten or more. The chain is built from TRBV28 and TRBJ2-3; D remains unclear. This CDR3 region has 14 residues. The V end lost 3 bases, the J end lost 6 bases, and 13 bases lay between the germline ends. Germline V lookup: CDR1 MDHEN, CDR2 SYDVKM. CDR3 region: CASSLPAIRDTQYF. The CDR3 nucleotides read TGTGCCAGCAGTTTGCCAGCGATTCGGGATACGCAGTATTTT.

The gene calls are TRBV20-1 and TRBJ2-2; TRBD2 agrees at 10 bases. CDR1 is DFQATT and CDR2 is SNEGSKA in the germline V gene (reference sequence). The CDR3 has 17 residues. V trimming: 5 bases; J trimming: 2 bases; junction bases outside the gene matches: 11. The CDR3 sequence is CSAHSDLAGGNTGELFF. The CDR3 nucleotides are TGCAGTGCTCACTCTGACTTAGCGGGAGGAAACACCGGGGAGCTGTTTTTT.

The chain recombines TRBV2 with TRBJ2-1; D is possibly TRBD2 (5 bases). This CDR3 contains 16 residues. The ends were cut back, 0 bases at V and 6 bases at J, with 15 bases in the middle. Germline CDR1 reads SNHLY; CDR2 reads FYNNEI. As DNA, the CDR3 is TGTGCCAGCAGTGAAGCGCAACTAGTCGTTAGCAATGAGCAGTTCTTC. Its protein is CASSEAQLVVSNEQFF.

This clonotype was observed a few times. The V and J genes are TRBV18 and TRBJ2-7; D not certain. Per the germline V gene, CDR1 is KGHSH and CDR2 is LQKENI. The CDR3 contains 14 residues. Trimming left V 0 bases short and J 4 bases short, with 10 bases between. Here the CDR3 reads CASSPPGRRYEQYF. CDR3 nucleotides: TGTGCCAGCTCACCACCGGGCAGACGTTACGAGCAGTACTTC.

This clonotype was detected only once. Possible read error: a much larger clone is one base away. This chain joins TRBV7-8 and TRBJ2-7, with 10 bases aligning to TRBD2. This CDR3 region has 18 residues. The germline V gene has CDR1 SGHVS and CDR2 FQNEAQ. CDR3 in DNA: TGTGCCAGCAGCGCCAGCGTTAGCGGGAGGCTAACTTCCTACAAGCAGTACTTC. Its protein is CASSASVSGRLTSYKQYF.